Given below is one T cell receptor (beta chain) in context. No antigen is known for it. No base qualities exist here, and no much larger clone lies one base off it. The data were obtained in a study of blood T cell repertoires in COVID-19 (dated by TCRdb to 2018 to 2020). The study in broad terms: Collaborator samples came from the United States, Italy and Spain and covered acute and convalescent phases of COVID-19. The prospective study material was composed of cDNA or gDNA derived from T cells, B-cell-depleted T cells, or PBMCs. Where available, HLA class I and class II types were obtained from metadata supplied by the sample provider rather than from assay-based typing. Deeply sampled blood TCRbeta repertoires from subjects exposed to, actively infected with, or recovered from COVID-19 were included in the dataset. A freely available public database, intended as a resource for researchers studying the immune response to SARS-CoV-2, is where the repertoires were released. Samples came from the ongoing ImmuneRACE study (first 160 participants) plus 1,254 subjects from 6 global collaborators. Nearly every sample came with metadata listing a de-identified subject ID, COVID-19 status, age in years and sex. The paper's findings and limits, for the study overall: The amount of clinical and demographic metadata varied by source and participant and was provided uncurated.

From a lookup of the germline V gene (reference sequence), CDR1 and CDR2 are MNHNY and SVGAGI. The junction carries 13 bases between V and J, which are trimmed by 5 bases and 2 bases respectively. From the cysteine through the phenylalanine, the CDR3 covers 15 amino acids. The only DNA kept is the CDR3, 45 bases in frame from the first base. The immunoSEQ Assay, a bias-controlled multiplex PCR, was used to amplify TCRbeta CDR3 regions from genomic DNA. The authors' pipeline ran thus. Within the assay, amplification of reference gene primers was used to estimate how many nucleated cells each sample contained. Sequence reads were collapsed and filtered to measure the absolute abundance of every unique TCRbeta CDR3 rearrangement. For each sample, productive Simpson clonality was calculated as the square root of Simpson's diversity index across productive rearrangements. TCRdb provides this immuneACCESS table in a form limited to in-frame rearrangements. Some clones are lacking; in checked studies, under half of them reflect an unresolved V gene, and why the rest are absent is not known. From that table come the V and J calls and clone size; the DNA was used to work out D and trimming. The sample contains about 73,000 clones, about 74% of them found a single time. The ten biggest clones cover under 2.5% of the sample.

In Seattle, one collaborating source enrolled patients while the infection was active and tracked those patients longitudinally over the course of disease. Each collaborating institution followed its own protocols to collect whole blood in K2EDTA tubes. For TCRbeta analysis, collaborators shipped samples as frozen whole blood, isolated PBMCs, or DNA extracted from either of those sample types. The material sequenced was peripheral blood. Here the chain combines TRBV6-6 and TRBJ2-1; TRBD1 is a possible D gene, resting on 6 matching bases. This clonotype was sampled from a man between 65 and 85 years old with COVID-19, enrolled during active disease. The CDR3 reads CASSDTGTAYNEQFF. The bases are TGTGCCAGCAGTGACACAGGGACCGCCTACAATGAGCAGTTCTTC.